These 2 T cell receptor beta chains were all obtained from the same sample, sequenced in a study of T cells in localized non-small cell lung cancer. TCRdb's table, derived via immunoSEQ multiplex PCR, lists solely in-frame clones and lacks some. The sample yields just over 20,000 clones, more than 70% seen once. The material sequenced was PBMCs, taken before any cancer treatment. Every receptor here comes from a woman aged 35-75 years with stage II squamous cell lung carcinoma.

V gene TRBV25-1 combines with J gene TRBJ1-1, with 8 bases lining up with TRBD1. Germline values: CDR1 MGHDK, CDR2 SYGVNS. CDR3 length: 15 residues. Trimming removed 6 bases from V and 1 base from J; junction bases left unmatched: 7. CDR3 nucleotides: TGTGCCAGCAGGACAGGGGAGAATTCGAACACTGAAGCTTTCTTT. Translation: CASRTGENSNTEAFF.

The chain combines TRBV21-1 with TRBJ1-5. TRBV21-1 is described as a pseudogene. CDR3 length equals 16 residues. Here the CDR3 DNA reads TGTGCCAGCAGCCCCCGGTACGGGACCCAGGGTCAGCCCCAGCATTTT. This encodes CASSPRYGTQGQPQHF.